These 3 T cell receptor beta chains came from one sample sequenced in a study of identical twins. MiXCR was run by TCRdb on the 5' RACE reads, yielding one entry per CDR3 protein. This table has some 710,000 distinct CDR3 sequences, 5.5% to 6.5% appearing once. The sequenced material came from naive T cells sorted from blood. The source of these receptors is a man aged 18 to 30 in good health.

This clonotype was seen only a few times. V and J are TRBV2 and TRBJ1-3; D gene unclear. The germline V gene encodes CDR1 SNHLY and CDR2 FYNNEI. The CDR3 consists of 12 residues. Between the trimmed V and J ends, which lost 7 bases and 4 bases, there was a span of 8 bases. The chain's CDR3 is CASMFSGNTIYF. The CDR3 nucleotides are TGTGCCAGCATGTTCTCGGGAAACACCATATATTTT.

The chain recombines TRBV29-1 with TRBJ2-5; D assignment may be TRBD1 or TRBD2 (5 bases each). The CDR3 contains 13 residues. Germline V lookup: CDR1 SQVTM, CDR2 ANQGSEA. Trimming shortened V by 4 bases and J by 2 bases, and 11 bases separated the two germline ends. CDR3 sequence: CSVGGVLQETQYF. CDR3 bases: TGCAGCGTTGGAGGGGTATTACAAGAGACCCAGTACTTC.

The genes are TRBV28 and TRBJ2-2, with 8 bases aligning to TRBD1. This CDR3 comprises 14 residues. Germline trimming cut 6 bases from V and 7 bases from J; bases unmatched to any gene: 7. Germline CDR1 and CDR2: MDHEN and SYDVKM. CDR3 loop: CASSLRGLGGELFF. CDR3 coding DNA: TGTGCCAGCAGCCTCAGGGGGCTGGGCGGGGAGCTGTTTTTT.